This entry is about one T cell receptor beta chain. This entry is derived from a study of blood T cell repertoires in COVID-19. This CDR3 is 12 amino acids long. V gave up 7 bases and J gave up 5 bases; unmatched junction bases: 4. Germline CDR1 and CDR2: SQVTM and ANQGSEA. The repertoire was sequenced with immunoSEQ multiplex PCR; TCRdb's copy has only in-frame clones and lacks some. The sample has under 300,000 clones; around 88% are singletons. Clinical history as reported by participants underpinned cohort assignment. Sequenced input: PBMCs or T cells enriched from blood (not recorded which). This clonotype was sampled from a woman aged 40 to 50 with acute COVID-19. The chain carries TRBV29-1 and TRBJ1-1; TRBD1 matches at 10 bases. CDR3 region: CSADRGRTEAFF. CDR3 coding DNA: TGCAGCGCCGACAGGGGGCGAACTGAAGCTTTCTTT. Supplemented by reference TRBV29-1 and TRBJ1-1, the full variable domain reads SAVISQKPSRDICQRGTSLTIQCQVDSQVTMMFWYRQQPGQSLTLIATANQGSEATYESGFVIDKFPISRPNLTFSTLTVSNMSPEDSSIYLCSADRGRTEAFFGQGTRLTVV.